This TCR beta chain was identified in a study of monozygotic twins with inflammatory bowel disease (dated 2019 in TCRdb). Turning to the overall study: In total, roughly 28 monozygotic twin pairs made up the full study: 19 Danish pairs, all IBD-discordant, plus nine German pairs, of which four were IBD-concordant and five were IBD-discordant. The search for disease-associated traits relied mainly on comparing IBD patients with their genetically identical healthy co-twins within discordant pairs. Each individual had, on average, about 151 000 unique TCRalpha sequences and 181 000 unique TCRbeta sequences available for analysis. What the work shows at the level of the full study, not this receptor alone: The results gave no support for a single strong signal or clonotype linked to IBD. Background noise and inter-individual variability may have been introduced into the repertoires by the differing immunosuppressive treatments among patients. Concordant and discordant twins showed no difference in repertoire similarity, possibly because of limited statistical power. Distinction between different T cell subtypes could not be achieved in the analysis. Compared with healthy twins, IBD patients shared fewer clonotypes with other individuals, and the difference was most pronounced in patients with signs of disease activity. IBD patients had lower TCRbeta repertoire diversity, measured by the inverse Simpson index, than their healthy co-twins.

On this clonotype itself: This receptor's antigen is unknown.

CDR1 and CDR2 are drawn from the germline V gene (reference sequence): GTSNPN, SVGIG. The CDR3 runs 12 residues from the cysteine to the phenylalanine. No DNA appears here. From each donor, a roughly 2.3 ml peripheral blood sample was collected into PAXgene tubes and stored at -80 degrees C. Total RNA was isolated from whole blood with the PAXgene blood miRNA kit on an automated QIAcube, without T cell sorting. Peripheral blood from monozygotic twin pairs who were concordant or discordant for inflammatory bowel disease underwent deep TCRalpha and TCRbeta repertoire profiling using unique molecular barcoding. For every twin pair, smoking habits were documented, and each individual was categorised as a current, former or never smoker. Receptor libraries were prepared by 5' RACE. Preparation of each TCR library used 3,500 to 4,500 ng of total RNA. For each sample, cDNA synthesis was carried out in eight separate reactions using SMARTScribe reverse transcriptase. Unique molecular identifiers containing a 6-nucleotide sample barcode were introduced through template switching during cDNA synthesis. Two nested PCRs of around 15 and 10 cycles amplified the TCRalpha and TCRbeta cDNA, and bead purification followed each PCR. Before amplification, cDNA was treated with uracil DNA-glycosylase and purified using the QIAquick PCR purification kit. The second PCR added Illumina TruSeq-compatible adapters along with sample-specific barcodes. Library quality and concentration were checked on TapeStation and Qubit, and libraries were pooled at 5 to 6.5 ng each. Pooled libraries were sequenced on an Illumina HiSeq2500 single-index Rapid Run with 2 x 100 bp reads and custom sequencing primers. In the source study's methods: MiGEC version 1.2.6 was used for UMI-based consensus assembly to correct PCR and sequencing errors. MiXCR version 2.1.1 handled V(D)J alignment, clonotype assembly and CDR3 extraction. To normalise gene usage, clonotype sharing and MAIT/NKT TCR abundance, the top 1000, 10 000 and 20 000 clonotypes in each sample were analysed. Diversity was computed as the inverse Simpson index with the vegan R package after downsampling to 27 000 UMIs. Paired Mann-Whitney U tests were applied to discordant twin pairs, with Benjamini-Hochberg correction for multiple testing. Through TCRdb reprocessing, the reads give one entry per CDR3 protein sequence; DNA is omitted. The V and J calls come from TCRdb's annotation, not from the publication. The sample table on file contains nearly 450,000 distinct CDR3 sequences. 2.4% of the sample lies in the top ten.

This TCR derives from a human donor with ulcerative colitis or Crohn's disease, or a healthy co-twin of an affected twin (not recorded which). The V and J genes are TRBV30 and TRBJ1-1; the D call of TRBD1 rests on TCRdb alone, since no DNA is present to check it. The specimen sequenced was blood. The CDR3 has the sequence CAWKGQNTEAFF.